These 30 T cell receptor beta chains came from one sample sequenced in a study of T cells after yellow fever vaccination. TCRdb passed the 5' RACE reads through MiXCR, listing each CDR3 protein once. The table records about 69,000 distinct CDR3 sequences, approximately 5.9% of them present only once. This sample comprised CD4+ T cells sorted from PBMCs, obtained roughly 14 days after the first yellow fever vaccination. These receptor sequences come from a man between 18 and 29 years old who received the YFV17D yellow fever vaccine.

This clonotype was seen ten or more times. The rearrangement uses TRBV13 and TRBJ1-4; no clear D gene. This CDR3 spans 15 amino acids. V lost 5 bases and J 7 bases, leaving 17 bases between the germline ends. CDR1 and CDR2 (germline): PRHDT, FYEKMQ (reference sequence). CDR3 residues: CASSVAGRWSEKLFF. CDR3 bases: TGTGCCAGCAGCGTAGCTGGCAGATGGAGTGAAAAACTGTTTTTT.

This clonotype was counted at least ten times. The CDR3 region is CASSLEVVGSPLHF. The CDR3 region has the DNA TGTGCCAGCTCACTAGAAGTTGTGGGTTCACCCCTCCACTTT. V usage is TRBV18 and J usage is TRBJ1-6; no clear D gene. V gave up 4 bases and J gave up 9 bases, with 13 bases separating them. The CDR3 loop spans 14 amino acids. CDR1 and CDR2 (germline): KGHSH, LQKENI.

This clonotype has just a few counts. This rearrangement joins TRBV30 to TRBJ1-2; D is undetermined. The V end lost 1 base, the J end lost 1 base, and 4 bases lay between the germline ends. Germline CDR1 is GTSNPN and CDR2 is SVGIG (reference sequence). The CDR3 is 12 amino acids. The CDR3 reads CAWSEFNYGYTF. CDR3 in DNA: TGTGCCTGGAGTGAGTTTAACTATGGCTACACCTTC.

This clonotype has a count of ten or more. J is TRBJ2-3 and V is TRBV5-1; D is perhaps TRBD2 (7 bases). Trimming pared 0 bases from V and 6 bases from J, leaving 11 bases between. This CDR3 spans 14 amino acids. Germline lookup yields CDR1 SGHRS and CDR2 YFSETQ. The CDR3 is CASSLAWGGDTQYF. The CDR3 nucleotides are TGCGCCAGCAGCTTGGCCTGGGGGGGCGATACGCAGTATTTT.

This clonotype was found many times. This chain links TRBV5-5 with TRBJ2-7, with 15 bases fitting TRBD2. Per the germline V gene, CDR1 is SGHKS and CDR2 is YYEKEE (reference sequence). This CDR3 has 15 residues. Trimming took 3 bases from V and 5 from J; bases not matched to a gene: 3. This chain's CDR3 is CASSSGLAGGNEQYF. The CDR3 DNA follows: TGTGCCAGCAGCTCCGGACTAGCGGGGGGGAACGAGCAGTACTTC.

This clonotype was seen many times. V gene TRBV7-3 combines with J gene TRBJ2-3; D uncertain. Germline CDR1 reads SGHTA; CDR2 reads FQGTGA. The CDR3 totals 14 residues. V was cut by 0 bases and J by 4 bases, with 8 bases left in between. CDR3 in amino acids: CASSLTSPPDTQYF. The CDR3 DNA reads TGTGCCAGCAGCTTAACAAGTCCCCCAGATACGCAGTATTTT.

This clonotype appeared many times. The chain links TRBV5-1 to TRBJ1-1; unclear D gene. Per germline, CDR1 SGHRS and CDR2 YFSETQ. The CDR3 extends over 14 amino acids. The V end was cut by 7 bases, the J end by 2 bases, with 15 bases between. This CDR3 is CASSYGPFNTEAFF. CDR3 sequence (DNA): TGCGCCAGCTCCTACGGGCCCTTCAACACTGAAGCTTTCTTT.

With respect to this clonotype: Relative to the germline gene, one junction end is altered; a read error may explain this. This chain uses TRBV5-5 with TRBJ1-2; D gene uncertain. The CDR3 spans 12 residues. CDR1 is SGHKS and CDR2 is YYEKEE in the germline V gene (reference sequence). CDR3 DNA sequence: TGTGCCATCAGCTCTGGGCAGTATGGCTACACCTTC. This codes for CAISSGQYGYTF. Full variable domain (rest looked up from reference TRBV5-5 and TRBJ1-2): DAGVTQSPTHLIKTRGQQVTLRCSPISGHKSVSWYQQVLGQGPQFIFQYYEKEERGRGNFPDRFSARQFPNYSSELNVNALLLGDSALYLCAISSGQYGYTFGSGTRLTVV.

A note on this clonotype: It may be a read error: a sequence one base away is much more abundant. This chain links TRBV20-1 with TRBJ1-4; possibly TRBD1 for D (5 bases). The CDR3 contains 13 residues. V shed 5 bases and J shed 8 bases, with 15 bases lying between them. CDR1 is DFQATT, CDR2 SNEGSKA, per germline (reference sequence). The CDR3 loop reads CSAHRTRREKLFF. CDR3 bases: TGCAGTGCTCACAGGACGAGGCGAGAAAAACTGTTTTTT.

This clonotype was seen at least ten times. V is TRBV20-1 and J is TRBJ2-1; no definite D call. The V gene's germline CDR1 is DFQATT and CDR2 SNEGSKA (reference sequence). The V gene lost 2 bases and the J gene lost 0 bases, with 8 bases spanning the gap. This CDR3 contains 14 residues. As DNA, the CDR3 is TGCAGTGCTAGACCGGAAAGCTCCTACAATGAGCAGTTCTTC. It specifies CSARPESSYNEQFF.

This clonotype was counted many times. The chain employs TRBV28 and TRBJ2-7; 8 nucleotides agree with TRBD1. Germline V gives CDR1 MDHEN, CDR2 SYDVKM. CDR3 size: 15 residues. In DNA form, the CDR3 reads TGTGCCAGCACCAATAGGGACAGGCCCTCCGACGAGCAGTACGTC. Encoded protein: CASTNRDRPSDEQYV.

V and J are TRBV11-1 and TRBJ2-1; 14 nucleotides agree with TRBD2. With V trimmed by 6 bases and J by 2 bases, 9 bases remained unmatched. Germline V gives CDR1 SGHAT, CDR2 FQDESV (reference sequence). The CDR3 runs to 18 residues. This chain's CDR3 is CASSSGTSGGLTYNEQFF. The CDR3 nucleotides are TGTGCCAGCAGTTCAGGGACTAGCGGGGGACTTACCTACAATGAGCAGTTCTTC.

This clonotype showed up many times. This rearrangement joins TRBV5-5 to TRBJ1-5; TRBD1 aligns across 7 bases. Trimming at V came to 7 bases and at J to 2 bases, leaving 15 bases not matched to a gene. Germline values: CDR1 SGHKS, CDR2 YYEKEE (reference sequence). This CDR3 contains 17 residues. CDR3 sequence reads: CASLGRGRRGGNQPQHF. DNA of the CDR3: TGTGCCAGCTTGGGTAGGGGGCGAAGGGGGGGCAATCAGCCCCAGCATTTT.

This clonotype has a count of ten or more. The V call is TRBV6-1, the J call TRBJ1-6; a weak D match, TRBD1 (5 bases). The CDR3 covers 14 residues. With 2 bases removed from V and 7 bases from J, the gap between germline ends came to 9 bases. The V gene's germline CDR1 is MNHNS and CDR2 SASEGT. This CDR3 is CASSEKGWNSPLHF. CDR3 DNA sequence: TGTGCCAGCAGTGAAAAGGGGTGGAATTCACCCCTCCACTTT.

There are many counts of this clonotype. This chain uses TRBV18 with TRBJ1-6, with 8 bases aligning to TRBD1. The CDR3 extends over 14 amino acids. Germline V gene lookup returns CDR1 KGHSH and CDR2 LQKENI. V lost 3 bases to trimming and J lost 10 bases; unmatched junction nucleotides: 5. This chain's CDR3 is CASSPGTGQSPLHF. The CDR3 DNA reads as TGTGCCAGCTCACCCGGGACAGGACAATCACCCCTCCACTTT.

The sample holds many counts of this clonotype. The V call is TRBV4-3, the J call TRBJ1-4, with D unclear. V was pared by 1 base and J by 7 bases, with 10 bases between. Germline assignment: CDR1 LGHNA and CDR2 YSLEER. The CDR3 totals 14 residues. The CDR3 loop reads CASSQGRVGEKLFF. The CDR3 DNA reads TGCGCCAGCAGCCAAGGGCGGGTTGGTGAAAAACTGTTTTTT.

This clonotype was found a few times. This chain uses TRBV20-1 with TRBJ2-5, with unresolved D. CDR1 and CDR2 (germline): DFQATT, SNEGSKA (reference sequence). V was pared by 5 bases and J by 5 bases, with 12 bases between. The CDR3 spans 12 residues. This chain's CDR3 is CSAPQLSETQYF. CDR3 in DNA: TGCAGTGCTCCTCAATTATCGGAGACCCAGTACTTC.

This clonotype was counted many times. This sequence joins TRBV6-2 or TRBV6-3 and TRBJ2-1, with 10 bases identical to TRBD1. The J segment lost 8 bases and the V segment lost 5 bases, leaving 15 bases of the junction unmatched. This CDR3 has 17 residues. Germline CDR1 and CDR2: MNHEY and SVGEGT. The DNA for the CDR3 is TGTGCCAGCAGTCCTCAATCCCGGGACAGGGGCATCCATGAGCAGTTCTTC. Its translation: CASSPQSRDRGIHEQFF.

At least ten counts were recorded for this clonotype. The chain links TRBV7-2 to TRBJ2-3; 10 bases map to TRBD2. V trimming: 7 bases; J trimming: 5 bases; junction bases outside the gene matches: 9. Germline values: CDR1 SGHTA, CDR2 FQGNSA. This CDR3 has 15 residues. DNA of the CDR3: TGTGCCAGCAACCAGATAGCGGGGGGCGGAGATACGCAGTATTTT. It codes for CASNQIAGGGDTQYF.

There are many counts of this clonotype. An end of the junction does not agree with germline; a read error may underlie this. The genes are TRBV3-1 and TRBJ1-6, with D unresolved. This CDR3 is 14 amino acids long. Germline CDR1 and CDR2: LGHDT and YNNKEL (reference sequence). The CDR3 bases are TGTGCCAGCAGCGAAGGGCCCTATAATTCATCCCTCCACTTT. Its translation: CASSEGPYNSSLHF.

Many counts were recorded for this clonotype. This rearrangement joins TRBV5-1 to TRBJ1-1; D possibly corresponds to TRBD1 (5 bases). Germline V lookup: CDR1 SGHRS, CDR2 YFSETQ. Trimming pared 0 bases from V and 2 bases from J, leaving 11 bases between. The CDR3 contains 15 residues. CDR3 protein: CASSLDPGDNTEAFF. In DNA form, the CDR3 reads TGCGCCAGCAGCTTGGATCCCGGGGACAACACTGAAGCTTTCTTT.

This clonotype has ten or more counts. The chain links TRBV5-1 to TRBJ1-4; 7 nucleotides agree with TRBD1. The trim removed 2 bases at V and 2 bases at J, leaving 12 bases unmatched. The length of the CDR3 is 18 residues. Germline V gene sequence: CDR1 SGHRS, CDR2 YFSETQ. CDR3 in amino acids: CASSLYRGDPATNEKLFF. CDR3 nucleotide sequence: TGCGCCAGCAGCTTATACAGGGGAGATCCTGCGACTAATGAAAAACTGTTTTTT. Together with reference TRBV5-1 and TRBJ1-4, the CDR3 gives the full variable domain: KAGVTQTPRYLIKTRGQQVTLSCSPISGHRSVSWYQQTPGQGLQFLFEYFSETQRNKGNFPGRFSGRQFSNSRSEMNVSTLELGDSALYLCASSLYRGDPATNEKLFFGSGTQLSVL.

This clonotype was detected ten times or more. The CDR3 sequence: CSAGRLADTQYF. As DNA, the CDR3 is TGCAGTGCTGGTCGTTTAGCGGATACGCAGTATTTT. The rearrangement joins TRBV20-1 to TRBJ2-3; TRBD2 might be the D (5 bases). The CDR3 totals 12 residues. The ends were cut back, 5 bases at V and 6 bases at J, with 12 bases in the middle. The germline CDR1 and CDR2 sequences are DFQATT and SNEGSKA (reference sequence).

This clonotype was recorded many times. The genes are TRBV4-3 and TRBJ1-2; D gene ambiguous. Germline CDR1 and CDR2: LGHNA and YSLEER. This CDR3 has 16 amino acids. V shed 1 base and J shed 5 bases, with 17 bases lying between them. As DNA, the CDR3 is TGCGCCAGCAGCCAAGGGCGGTTGGGCGGGAATTATGGCTACACCTTC. Its protein product is CASSQGRLGGNYGYTF.

This clonotype was detected many times. The chain recombines TRBV4-3 with TRBJ2-7; 8 bases are a match to TRBD2. The V and J ends lost 1 base and 5 bases, in that order; junction bases with no gene match: 10. The CDR3 spans 16 residues. Germline CDR1 and CDR2: LGHNA and YSLEER. The CDR3 sequence is CASSQAAGGGLDEQYF. The DNA of the CDR3 is TGCGCCAGCAGCCAAGCTGCCGGGGGGGGCCTAGACGAGCAGTACTTC.

This clonotype was counted at least ten times. The CDR3 sequence: CSAVSGTSGTYEQYF. The DNA for the CDR3 is TGCAGTGCCGTGTCCGGGACTAGCGGAACCTACGAGCAGTACTTC. The chain recombines TRBV20-1 with TRBJ2-7; TRBD2 matches at 11 bases. The CDR3 is made up of 15 amino acids. V lost 6 bases to trimming and J lost 2 bases; unmatched junction nucleotides: 9. The V gene's germline CDR1 is DFQATT and CDR2 SNEGSKA (reference sequence).

This clonotype has at least ten counts. The chain carries TRBV12-3 or TRBV12-4 and TRBJ2-5; possibly TRBD2 for D (7 bases). The CDR3 has 13 residues. V shed 3 bases and J shed 5 bases, with 10 bases lying between them. The CDR3: CASSFGGRETQYF. In DNA, the CDR3 is TGTGCCAGCAGTTTCGGGGGGCGGGAGACCCAGTACTTC.

Many counts were recorded for this clonotype. The chain links TRBV30 to TRBJ2-2; D unclear. The germline gives CDR1 GTSNPN, CDR2 SVGIG (reference sequence). V shed 2 bases and J shed 3 bases, with 4 bases lying between them. CDR3 size: 12 residues. This chain's CDR3 is CAWSPYTGELFF. Written as DNA, the CDR3 is TGTGCCTGGAGTCCCTACACCGGGGAGCTGTTTTTT.

This clonotype was seen at least ten times. The chain is built from TRBV27 and TRBJ2-1; 9 bases are a match to TRBD2. CDR3 length equals 15 residues. In germline, CDR1 is MNHEY, CDR2 SMNVEV (reference sequence). V trimming: 8 bases; J trimming: 2 bases; junction bases outside the gene matches: 7. The CDR3 here is CASLFVAGAYNEQFF. The CDR3 DNA reads TGTGCCAGCCTCTTTGTAGCGGGGGCCTACAATGAGCAGTTCTTC.

This clonotype was detected many times. The V and J genes are TRBV7-9 and TRBJ1-1; D gene ambiguous. The CDR3 extends over 12 amino acids. CDR1 SEHNR and CDR2 FQNEAQ come from the germline V gene (reference sequence). V lost 6 bases to trimming and J lost 8 bases, with 13 bases between them. The CDR3 is CASSRVVAEAFF. CDR3 bases: TGTGCCAGCAGTCGTGTGGTGGCCGAAGCTTTCTTT. The variable domain in full, completed from reference TRBV7-9 and TRBJ1-1, reads DTGVSQNPRHKITKRGQNVTFRCDPISEHNRLYWYRQTLGQGPEFLTYFQNEAQLEKSRLLSDRFSAERPKGSFSTLEIQRTEQGDSAMYLCASSRVVAEAFFGQGTRLTVV.